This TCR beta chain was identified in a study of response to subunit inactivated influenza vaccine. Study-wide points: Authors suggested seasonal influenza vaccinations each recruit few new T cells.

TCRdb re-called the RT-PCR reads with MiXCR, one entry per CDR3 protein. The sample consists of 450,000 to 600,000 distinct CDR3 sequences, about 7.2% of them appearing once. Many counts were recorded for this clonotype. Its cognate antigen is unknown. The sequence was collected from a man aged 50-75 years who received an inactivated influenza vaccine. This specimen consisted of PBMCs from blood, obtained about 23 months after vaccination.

CDR3 protein: CASSYGEKLFF. The DNA of the CDR3 is TGTGCCAGCAGTTACGGTGAAAAACTGTTTTTT. V and J are TRBV12-3 or TRBV12-4 and TRBJ1-4, with D uncertain. Between the trimmed V and J ends, which lost 4 bases and 7 bases, there was a span of 4 bases. The CDR3 spans 11 residues.